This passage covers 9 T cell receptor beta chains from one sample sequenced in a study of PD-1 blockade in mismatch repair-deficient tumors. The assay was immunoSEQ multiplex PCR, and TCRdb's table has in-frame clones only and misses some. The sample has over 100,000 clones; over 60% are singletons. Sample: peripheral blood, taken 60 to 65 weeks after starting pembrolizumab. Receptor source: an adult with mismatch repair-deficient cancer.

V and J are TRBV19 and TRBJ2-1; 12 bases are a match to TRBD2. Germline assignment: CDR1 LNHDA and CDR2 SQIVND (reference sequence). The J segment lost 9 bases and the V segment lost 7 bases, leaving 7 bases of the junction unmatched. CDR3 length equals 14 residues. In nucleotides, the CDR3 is TGTGCCAGTACCCGACTAGCGGGAGAAGGTGAGCAGTTCTTC. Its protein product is CASTRLAGEGEQFF. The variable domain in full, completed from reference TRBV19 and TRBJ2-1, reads DGGITQSPKYLFRKEGQNVTLSCEQNLNHDAMYWYRQDPGQGLRLIYYSQIVNDFQKGDIAEGYSVSREKKESFPLTVTSAQKNPTAFYLCASTRLAGEGEQFFGPGTRLTVL.

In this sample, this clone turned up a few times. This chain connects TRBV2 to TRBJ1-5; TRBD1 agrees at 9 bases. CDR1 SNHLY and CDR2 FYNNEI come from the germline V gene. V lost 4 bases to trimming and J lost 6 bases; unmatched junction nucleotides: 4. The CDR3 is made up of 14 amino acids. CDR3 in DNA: TGTGCCAGCAGTGGGGGACAGGGCGGTCAGCCCCAGCATTTT. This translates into CASSGGQGGQPQHF.

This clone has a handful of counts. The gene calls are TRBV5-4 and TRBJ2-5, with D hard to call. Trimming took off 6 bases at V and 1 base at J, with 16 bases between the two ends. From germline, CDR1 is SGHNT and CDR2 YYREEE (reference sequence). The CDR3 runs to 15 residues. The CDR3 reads CASTADPAPQETQYF. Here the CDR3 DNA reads TGTGCCAGCACCGCGGACCCGGCGCCCCAAGAGACCCAGTACTTC.

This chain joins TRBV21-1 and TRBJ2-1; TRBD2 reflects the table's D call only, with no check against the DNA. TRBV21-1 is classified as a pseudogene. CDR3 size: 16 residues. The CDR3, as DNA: TGTGCCAGCAGCAAACCGGGACTAGCGGGAGTACGGGAGCAGTTCTTC. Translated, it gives CASSKPGLAGVREQFF.

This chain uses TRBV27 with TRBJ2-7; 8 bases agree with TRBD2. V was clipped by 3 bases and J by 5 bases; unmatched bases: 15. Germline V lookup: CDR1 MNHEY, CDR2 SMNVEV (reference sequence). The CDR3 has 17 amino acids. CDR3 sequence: CASSFSPPKRETNEQYF. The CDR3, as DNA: TGTGCCAGCAGTTTCTCCCCCCCAAAGCGGGAGACAAACGAGCAGTACTTC.

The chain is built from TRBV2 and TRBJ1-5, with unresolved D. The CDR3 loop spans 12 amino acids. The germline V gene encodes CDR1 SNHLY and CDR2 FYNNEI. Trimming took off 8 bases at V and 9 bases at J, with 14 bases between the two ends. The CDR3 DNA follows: TGTGCCAGCGGAGTGGGAGGTGGGCCCCAGCATTTT. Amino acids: CASGVGGGPQHF.

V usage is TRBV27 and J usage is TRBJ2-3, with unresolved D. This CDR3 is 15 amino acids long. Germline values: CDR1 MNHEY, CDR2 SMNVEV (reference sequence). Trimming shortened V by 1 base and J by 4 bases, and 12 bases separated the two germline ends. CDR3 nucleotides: TGTGCCAGCAGTTTATTTTTGAAGGGCGCAGATACGCAGTATTTT. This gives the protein CASSLFLKGADTQYF.

The CDR3 here is CASRASHAEAFF. CDR3 bases: TGTGCCAGTAGGGCCTCTCATGCTGAAGCTTTCTTT. The rearrangement joins TRBV19 to TRBJ1-1; no clear D gene. Trimming stripped 6 bases from V and 6 bases from J, with 11 bases between. Germline-derived CDR1 and CDR2 are LNHDA and SQIVND (reference sequence). The CDR3 covers 12 residues.

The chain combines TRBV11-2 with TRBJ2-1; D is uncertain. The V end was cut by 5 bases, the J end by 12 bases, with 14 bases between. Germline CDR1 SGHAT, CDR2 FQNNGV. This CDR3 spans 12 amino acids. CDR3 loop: CASSVGLDPQFF. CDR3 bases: TGTGCCAGCAGCGTCGGCTTAGATCCGCAGTTCTTC.